A selection of T cell receptor beta chains follows, all from one sample in a study of T cell repertoires in cytomegalovirus infection. Their cognate antigens are unknown. TCRdb analysed the reads with MiXCR anew, one entry per CDR3 protein. The sample gives some 800,000 distinct CDR3 sequences, 25% to 30% of which show up once; about an eighth is in the top ten. Material: cultured CD8+ T cells from PBMCs, obtained from culture after CMV antigen stimulation. Source of these receptors: a human donor in good health (CMV status not recorded). Some clones in this sample may be carry-over from other donors' samples. The conserved cysteine and the conserved F or W are not part of the CDR3 here. The D gene is left open where the match is weak.

j_call | v_call | d_call | cdr3_aa
TRBJ1-5 | TRBV5-5 | NA | ASSQTRHGNQPQH
TRBJ2-5 | TRBV27 | TRBD2 | ASSPGLAGGLETQY
TRBJ1-2 | TRBV6-2/TRBV6-3 | TRBD1 | ASSWKRTGRLNGYT
TRBJ2-1 | TRBV29-1 | NA | SVEEQGEQF
TRBJ2-7 | TRBV7-7 | TRBD1 | ASSLGTGTGDYEQY
TRBJ1-4 | TRBV7-9 | NA | ASSSRGTLGEKLF
TRBJ2-1 | TRBV7-9 | NA | ASSLSRGSSYNEQF
TRBJ2-5 | TRBV4-2 | TRBD1 | ASSQGHRDRVETQY
TRBJ1-2 | TRBV5-4 | NA | ASSQGAGGANYGYT
TRBJ2-7 | TRBV12-3/TRBV12-4 | NA | ASSQGRSSYEQY
TRBJ2-1 | TRBV6-2/TRBV6-3 | NA | ASSLFEQSSYNEQF
TRBJ2-1 | TRBV11-2 | TRBD2 | ASSLGQRGGRDEQF